Below are 24 T cell receptor beta chains sequenced from a single sample in a study of beta chain features in type 1 diabetes. The isolated RNA, all of it, was reverse transcribed, so expressed TCRB transcripts were what got sequenced. The table came from immunoSEQ multiplex PCR; TCRdb's copy has only in-frame clones and leaves some out. The profile covers approximately 340,000 clones, with about 15% appearing a single time and roughly 0.019% taken by the ten largest. The sequenced material came from naive CD4+ T cells from blood. The receptors shown here come from a woman younger than 30 in good health.

The gene calls are TRBV30 and TRBJ1-1; 8 positions match TRBD1. CDR1 and CDR2 (germline): GTSNPN, SVGIG (reference sequence). This CDR3 comprises 12 residues. Unmatched junction bases numbered 2, after V lost 2 bases and J lost 6 bases. CDR3 protein: CAWSTGGPEAFF. CDR3 nucleotides: TGTGCCTGGAGTACAGGGGGGCCTGAAGCTTTCTTT.

This clone came up a few times. V usage is TRBV9 and J usage is TRBJ1-2; the match to TRBD1 covers 8 bases. The V and J ends lost 0 bases and 4 bases, in that order; junction bases with no gene match: 8. The CDR3 totals 16 residues. The germline V gene has CDR1 SGDLS and CDR2 YYNGEE. CDR3 nucleotides: TGTGCCAGCAGCGTAGCTAGAGGACAGGGAGCCTATGGCTACACCTTC. Translated, it gives CASSVARGQGAYGYTF.

The CDR3 spells CASSQLDRGKYEQYF. CDR3 nucleotide sequence: TGTGCCAGCAGCCAATTAGACAGGGGGAAGTACGAGCAGTACTTC. This chain connects TRBV7-2 to TRBJ2-7; 9 nucleotides match TRBD1. Looked up from germline, CDR1 is SGHTA and CDR2 is FQGNSA. This CDR3 is built from 15 residues. J was trimmed by 4 bases and V by 5 bases; bases with no gene match: 9.

The chain recombines TRBV14 with TRBJ2-5, with D unclear. The CDR3 spans 13 residues. V lost 2 bases to trimming and J lost 2 bases, with 6 bases between them. Per germline, CDR1 SGHDN and CDR2 FVKESK. The chain's CDR3 is CASSQLTQETQYF. In DNA form, the CDR3 reads TGTGCCAGCAGCCAACTGACACAAGAGACCCAGTACTTC.

A few counts support this clone. Other nucleotide sequences in the sample specify the same CDR3. The CDR3 nucleotides are TGCGCCAGCAGCTCTTACCAAGAGACCCAGTACTTC. Its translation is CASSSYQETQYF. This rearrangement joins TRBV5-1 to TRBJ2-5; no clear D. Trimming pared 3 bases from V and 0 bases from J, leaving 3 bases between. Germline values: CDR1 SGHRS, CDR2 YFSETQ. There are 12 residues in the CDR3.

The gene calls are TRBV29-1 and TRBJ2-7; D uncertain. The CDR3 is 12 amino acids. V was shortened by 6 bases and J by 0 bases, with 9 bases between the two germline ends. Per the germline V gene, CDR1 is SQVTM and CDR2 is ANQGSEA. The CDR3 loop reads CSVTGNSYEQYF. CDR3 in DNA: TGCAGCGTGACTGGAAACTCCTACGAGCAGTACTTC.

This clone was picked up a small number of times. V is TRBV5-4 and J is TRBJ1-1; 9 positions match TRBD1. Germline assignment: CDR1 SGHNT and CDR2 YYREEE (reference sequence). With V trimmed by 1 base and J by 0 bases, 7 bases remained unmatched. The CDR3 sequence is 17 residues long. CDR3 nucleotides: TGTGCCAGCAGCTTGATGACAGGGGGTTCGATGAACACTGAAGCTTTCTTT. This translates into CASSLMTGGSMNTEAFF.

This clone turned up a few times. This chain joins TRBV29-1 and TRBJ2-5; D not certain. Germline V CDR1 and CDR2: SQVTM, ANQGSEA. V was shortened by 5 bases and J by 3 bases, with 16 bases between the two germline ends. The CDR3 runs to 14 residues. The CDR3: CSVRPLFREETQYF. The CDR3 DNA sequence: TGCAGCGTTCGGCCCCTATTTCGGGAAGAGACCCAGTACTTC.

This chain links TRBV29-1 with TRBJ1-1; possibly TRBD1 for D (5 bases). Trimming pared 4 bases from V and 11 bases from J, leaving 11 bases between. CDR1 and CDR2 from the germline V gene are SQVTM and ANQGSEA. The CDR3 runs 10 residues. CDR3 in DNA: TGCAGCGTTGTCGGGGGTAAGGCTTTCTTT. It codes for CSVVGGKAFF.

This clone was counted a few times. The chain joins TRBV4-1 to TRBJ2-6; TRBD1 might be the D (5 bases). The V end was cut by 4 bases, the J end by 0 bases, with 7 bases between. CDR3 size: 15 residues. Germline CDR1 and CDR2: MGHRA and YSYEKL. The CDR3 DNA reads as TGCGCCAGCAGCCCAGGGCCCTCTGGGGCCAACGTCCTGACTTTC. Translation: CASSPGPSGANVLTF.

This clone was picked up a small number of times. The CDR3 loop reads CSVRVYTGELFF. The CDR3 DNA reads TGCAGCGTTCGCGTCTACACCGGGGAGCTGTTTTTT. The chain employs TRBV29-1 and TRBJ2-2; D not resolved. Deletions cut 5 bases from V and 3 bases from J, with 7 bases between. The length of the CDR3 is 12 residues. CDR1 SQVTM and CDR2 ANQGSEA come from the germline V gene.

This clone was observed a few times. This chain uses TRBV2 with TRBJ2-5, with 7 positions matching TRBD2. Germline CDR1 is SNHLY and CDR2 is FYNNEI. With 6 bases clipped from V and 5 bases from J, the junction kept 6 bases outside the gene matches. CDR3 length: 13 amino acids. CDR3 loop: CASSVTSVETQYF. DNA of the CDR3: TGTGCCAGCAGCGTAACTAGCGTTGAGACCCAGTACTTC.

The chain is built from TRBV4-1 and TRBJ2-3, with D maybe TRBD2 (5 bases). Germline assignment: CDR1 MGHRA and CDR2 YSYEKL. This CDR3 spans 14 amino acids. Deletions cut 3 bases from V and 2 bases from J, with 9 bases between. The DNA for the CDR3 is TGCGCCAGCAGCCACGACGGGGACACAGATACGCAGTATTTT. Translated: CASSHDGDTDTQYF.

This clone was seen only a few times. The genes are TRBV4-3 and TRBJ2-2, with 10 bases that match TRBD2. With 7 bases clipped from V and 6 bases from J, the junction kept 11 bases outside the gene matches. The CDR3 loop spans 16 amino acids. CDR1 is LGHNA and CDR2 is YSLEER in the germline V gene. CDR3 DNA sequence: TGCGCCAGCACCATGACTAGCGGGTATTCTGCCGGGGAGCTGTTTTTT. Protein sequence: CASTMTSGYSAGELFF.

The V gene is TRBV28, the J gene TRBJ2-3; no clear D gene. CDR1 is MDHEN, CDR2 SYDVKM, per germline. The V gene lost 5 bases and the J gene lost 4 bases, with 7 bases spanning the gap. The CDR3 consists of 12 residues. The DNA of the CDR3 is TGTGCCAGCAGTCCCCGTCCAGATACGCAGTATTTT. This sequence encodes CASSPRPDTQYF.

Worth noting for this clone: At one end the junction does not follow the germline gene, possibly because of a read error. The rearrangement joins TRBV15 to TRBJ2-7; D uncertain. The germline gives CDR1 LNHNV, CDR2 YYDKDF (reference sequence). This CDR3 is 15 amino acids long. The CDR3 region is CATSGESAADYEQYF. The CDR3 DNA sequence: TGTGCCACCAGCGGAGAGAGTGCGGCAGACTACGAGCAGTACTTC.

Remarks on this clone: This specimen includes other DNA sequences encoding the same CDR3. The chain combines TRBV7-2 with TRBJ2-1, with D possibly TRBD2 on 5 matching bases. The V gene's germline CDR1 is SGHTA and CDR2 FQGNSA. The CDR3 runs to 14 residues. Trimming shortened V by 0 bases and J by 7 bases, and 10 bases separated the two germline ends. The CDR3 is CASSLARASNEQFF. The CDR3 DNA sequence: TGTGCCAGCAGCTTAGCGCGGGCGAGTAATGAGCAGTTCTTC.

V gene TRBV2 combines with J gene TRBJ2-7; tentative D call: TRBD1 (5 bases). The CDR3 covers 13 residues. Trimming pared 4 bases from V and 13 bases from J, leaving 20 bases between. Germline V CDR1 and CDR2: SNHLY, FYNNEI. CDR3 in DNA: TGTGCCAGCAGTGTAGAGAATGGGGCAGTCTCATACTTC. As protein: CASSVENGAVSYF.

J is TRBJ2-7 and V is TRBV28, with 12 nucleotides matching TRBD1. Germline CDR1 MDHEN, CDR2 SYDVKM. The length of the CDR3 is 14 residues. Trimming cost V 11 bases and J 9 bases; bases outside gene matches: 14. The DNA of the CDR3 is TGTGCCTCCAGTTTATGGGACAGGGGGCTGGGGCAGTACTTC. This codes for CASSLWDRGLGQYF.

This clone was observed a handful of times. V gene TRBV9 combines with J gene TRBJ1-3; the match to TRBD1 covers 9 bases. Trimming cost V 5 bases and J 1 base; bases outside gene matches: 4. This CDR3 spans 15 amino acids. Per the germline V gene, CDR1 is SGDLS and CDR2 is YYNGEE. As DNA, the CDR3 is TGTGCCAGCAGAGGACAGGGGTTTTCTGGAAACACCATATATTTT. This translates into CASRGQGFSGNTIYF.

The chain joins TRBV25-1 to TRBJ1-2, with 7 bases identical to TRBD1. Germline loops: CDR1 MGHDK, CDR2 SYGVNS. The ends lost 3 bases at V and 2 bases at J; junction bases unmatched: 0. The CDR3 contains 13 residues. The CDR3 nucleotides are TGTGCCAGCAGTGAGGGACAGAACTATGGCTACACCTTC. This translates into CASSEGQNYGYTF.

There are a few counts of this clone. The chain has TRBV4-1 and TRBJ2-5, with 8 bases that match TRBD2. The CDR3 runs 17 residues. V lost 1 base, J lost 4 bases, and 11 bases stayed unmatched. Germline V CDR1 and CDR2: MGHRA, YSYEKL. The CDR3 reads CASSQGPQRGKGETQYF. CDR3 DNA: TGCGCCAGCAGCCAAGGGCCCCAGCGGGGGAAGGGAGAGACCCAGTACTTC.

The rearrangement uses TRBV29-1 and TRBJ2-3; 13 bases line up with TRBD2. The V gene's germline CDR1 is SQVTM and CDR2 ANQGSEA. The CDR3 length is 17 residues. V shed 1 base and J 6 bases; nucleotides not matched to a gene: 10. For the CDR3, the DNA is TGCAGCGTTGAAGGGAAGGGACTAGCGGGACTTGGGGATACGCAGTATTTT. Translating it yields CSVEGKGLAGLGDTQYF.

The CDR3 loop is CASSEETGNTGELFF. The CDR3 nucleotides are TGTGCCAGCAGTGAAGAGACAGGGAACACCGGGGAGCTGTTTTTT. The chain couples TRBV2 to TRBJ2-2; the D gene is possibly TRBD1 (6 bases). The CDR3 contains 15 residues. Per germline, CDR1 SNHLY and CDR2 FYNNEI. V lost 1 base, J lost 1 base, and 7 bases lay in between.